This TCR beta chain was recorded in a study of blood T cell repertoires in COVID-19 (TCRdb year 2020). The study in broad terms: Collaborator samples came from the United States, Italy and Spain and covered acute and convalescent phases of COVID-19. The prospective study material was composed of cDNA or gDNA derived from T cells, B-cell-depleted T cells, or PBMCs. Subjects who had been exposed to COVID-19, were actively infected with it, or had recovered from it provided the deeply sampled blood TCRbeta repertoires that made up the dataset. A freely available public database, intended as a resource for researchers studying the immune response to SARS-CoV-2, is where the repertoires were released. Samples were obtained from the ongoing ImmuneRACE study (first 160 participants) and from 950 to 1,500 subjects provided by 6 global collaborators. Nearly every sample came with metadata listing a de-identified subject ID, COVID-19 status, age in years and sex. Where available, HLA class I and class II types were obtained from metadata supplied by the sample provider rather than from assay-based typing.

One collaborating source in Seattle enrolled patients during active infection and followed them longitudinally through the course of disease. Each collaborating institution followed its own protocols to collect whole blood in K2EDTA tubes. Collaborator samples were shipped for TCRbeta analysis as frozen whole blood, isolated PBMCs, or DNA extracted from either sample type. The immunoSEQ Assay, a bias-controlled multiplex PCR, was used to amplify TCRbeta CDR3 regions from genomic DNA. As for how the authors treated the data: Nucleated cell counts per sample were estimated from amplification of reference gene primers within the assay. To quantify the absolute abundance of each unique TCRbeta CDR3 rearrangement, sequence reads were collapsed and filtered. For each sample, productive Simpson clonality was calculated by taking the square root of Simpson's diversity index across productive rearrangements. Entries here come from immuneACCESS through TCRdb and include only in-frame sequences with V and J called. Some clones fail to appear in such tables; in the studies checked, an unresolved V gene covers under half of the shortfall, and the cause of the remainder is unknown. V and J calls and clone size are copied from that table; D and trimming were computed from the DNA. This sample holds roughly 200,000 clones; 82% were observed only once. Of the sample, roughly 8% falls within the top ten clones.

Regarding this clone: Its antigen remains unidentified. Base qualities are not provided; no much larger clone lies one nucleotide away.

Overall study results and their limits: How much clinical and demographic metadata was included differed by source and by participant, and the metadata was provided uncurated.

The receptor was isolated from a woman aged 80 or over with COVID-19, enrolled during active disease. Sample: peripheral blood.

The CDR3 region: CASSLGLNNEQFF. The nucleotide sequence is TGTGCCAGCAGCCTGGGACTCAACAATGAGCAGTTCTTC. The chain couples TRBV7-3 to TRBJ2-1; TRBD2 might be the D gene, on 6 matching bases. V and J are truncated by 5 bases and 5 bases respectively, leaving an intervening sequence of 10 bases. Measured from the cysteine to the phenylalanine, the CDR3 is 13 residues long. Only the CDR3 DNA is retained, 39 bases long and in frame from the first base. The germline V gene provides CDR1 SGHTA and CDR2 FQGTGA.